The 9 T cell receptor beta chains listed next were all sequenced from one sample in a study of cytomegalovirus exposure and HLA in healthy donors. This PCR relied on a set of 60 Vbeta primers and 13 Jbeta primers. The repertoire was sequenced with immunoSEQ multiplex PCR; TCRdb's copy has only in-frame clones and lacks some. Among about 160,000 clones listed, 75% to 90% were seen once. The sample taken for sequencing was PBMCs. The receptors were gathered from a girl under 10 years old in good health and CMV-seropositive.

At least ten counts were recorded for this clone. The chain combines TRBV10-3 with TRBJ2-3, with D perhaps TRBD1 (6 bases). This CDR3 has 16 residues. The V end was cut by 2 bases, the J end by 4 bases, with 16 bases between. From germline, CDR1 is ENHRY and CDR2 SYGVKD. The CDR3 DNA reads TGTGCCATCAGTGAGCCACAGGGAATCACGGCAGATACGCAGTATTTT. This codes for CAISEPQGITADTQYF.

This chain connects TRBV30 to TRBJ2-7; the match to TRBD2 covers 9 bases. The germline gives CDR1 GTSNPN, CDR2 SVGIG (reference sequence). This CDR3 has 12 residues. V was clipped by 0 bases and J by 6 bases; unmatched bases: 0. The CDR3 protein is CAWSVAGGEQYF. CDR3 nucleotides: TGTGCCTGGAGTGTAGCGGGAGGCGAGCAGTACTTC.

CDR3 DNA: TGTGCCAGCAGCGCCTTCGGACTAGCGGAAGATACGCAGTATTTT. Its translation is CASSAFGLAEDTQYF. The chain joins TRBV9 to TRBJ2-3; the match to TRBD2 covers 10 bases. Germline CDR1 and CDR2: SGDLS and YYNGEE. V shed 3 bases, J shed 5 bases, and the junction held 6 bases outside the gene matches. The CDR3 is 15 amino acids.

This chain joins TRBV6-6 and TRBJ1-1; perhaps TRBD1 as D (5 bases). The germline V and J ends were trimmed by 0 bases and 1 base, with 6 bases remaining between them. Germline V gene sequence: CDR1 MNHNY, CDR2 SVGAGI (reference sequence). CDR3 size: 14 residues. The chain's CDR3 is CASSYSTGNTEAFF. The CDR3 coding sequence is TGTGCCAGCAGTTACTCTACAGGGAACACTGAAGCTTTCTTT.

This chain joins TRBV9 and TRBJ1-6; TRBD1 is a possible D gene (5 bases). In germline, CDR1 is SGDLS, CDR2 YYNGEE. The CDR3 has 16 amino acids. The V end was cut by 3 bases, the J end by 6 bases, with 16 bases between. DNA for the CDR3: TGTGCCAGCAGCGCGAGTCGTCAGGGACTTAATTCACCCCTCCACTTT. Its translation: CASSASRQGLNSPLHF.

The gene calls are TRBV5-1 and TRBJ2-2; 8 bases match TRBD2. V shed 0 bases, J shed 0 bases, and the junction held 1 base outside the gene matches. CDR1 SGHRS and CDR2 YFSETQ come from the germline V gene. The CDR3 contains 16 residues. CDR3 nucleotides: TGCGCCAGCAGCTTGGGTAGCGGGACGAACACCGGGGAGCTGTTTTTT. Amino acids: CASSLGSGTNTGELFF.

The CDR3 loop is CATSREAGGGADTQYF. The CDR3 DNA sequence: TGTGCCACCAGCAGAGAAGCGGGAGGTGGGGCAGATACGCAGTATTTT. The V call is TRBV15, the J call TRBJ2-3; 9 positions match TRBD2. This CDR3 spans 16 amino acids. CDR1 and CDR2 from the germline V gene are LNHNV and YYDKDF (reference sequence). The ends lost 0 bases at V and 4 bases at J; junction bases unmatched: 5.

This chain uses TRBV19 with TRBJ1-4; TRBD1 might be the D (5 bases). Trimming removed 4 bases at V and 0 bases at J, with 12 bases between. The germline V gene encodes CDR1 LNHDA and CDR2 SQIVND (reference sequence). The CDR3 runs to 16 residues. The CDR3 is CASSTGVGATNEKLFF. Here the CDR3 DNA reads TGTGCCAGTAGTACGGGGGTCGGGGCAACTAATGAAAAACTGTTTTTT. Full variable domain (rest looked up from reference TRBV19 and TRBJ1-4): DGGITQSPKYLFRKEGQNVTLSCEQNLNHDAMYWYRQDPGQGLRLIYYSQIVNDFQKGDIAEGYSVSREKKESFPLTVTSAQKNPTAFYLCASSTGVGATNEKLFFGSGTQLSVL.

The rearrangement uses TRBV27 and TRBJ1-5; 8 bases align to TRBD1. Germline CDR1 reads MNHEY; CDR2 reads SMNVEV (reference sequence). The CDR3 totals 17 residues. The ends lost 0 bases at V and 0 bases at J; junction bases unmatched: 4. CDR3 loop: CASSLSGQGLSNQPQHF. The DNA of the CDR3 is TGTGCCAGCAGTTTATCAGGACAGGGACTTAGCAATCAGCCCCAGCATTTT.